A selection of T cell receptor beta chains follows, all from one sample in a study of cytomegalovirus exposure and HLA in healthy donors. Data came from immunoSEQ multiplex PCR; TCRdb stores just in-frame clones and leaves some out. Among about 120,000 clones listed, roughly 90% were seen once. The specimen was PBMCs. These receptor sequences come from a woman aged 18 to 35 in good health and CMV-seropositive. Each CDR3 is given with its conserved first and last residue. A D gene is named only where the DNA matches it firmly. Clone size is stated in some rows and not others, as once, few, many or a class when expanded.

V	size	D	J	DNA	CDR3
TRBV7-9	NA	TRBD1	TRBJ2-1	TGTGCCAGCAGCGGACAGGTTTTACAGTTCTTC	CASSGQVLQFF
TRBV9	few	TRBD2	TRBJ2-7	TGTGCCAGCAGCGTAGGGGCCGCGGGAGGATACGAGCAGTACTTC	CASSVGAAGGYEQYF
TRBV7-9	NA	TRBD2	TRBJ2-1	TGTGCCAGCAGCGTCGGGACTAAGTACAATGAGCAGTTCTTC	CASSVGTKYNEQFF
TRBV7-9	NA	NA	TRBJ2-2	TGTGCCAGCAGCTTGGGCGGGCTGAACACCGGGGAGCTGTTTTTT	CASSLGGLNTGELFF
TRBV2	NA	TRBD1	TRBJ1-4	TGTGCCAGCAGTCTACAGGGGGCTGATGAAAAACTGTTTTTT	CASSLQGADEKLFF
TRBV5-6	NA	TRBD2	TRBJ2-3	TGTGCCAGCAGCTTGGCCGGTTTGGCGGGGGGGCTCGCAGATACGCAGTATTTT	CASSLAGLAGGLADTQYF
TRBV13	NA	NA	TRBJ2-3	TGTGCCAGCAGCTCCCGGTTGGACTGGAATACGCAGTATTTT	CASSSRLDWNTQYF
TRBV27	NA	TRBD2	TRBJ2-2	TGTGCCAGCACATATTCCGGGACTAGCGTAATCGGGGAGCTGTTTTTT	CASTYSGTSVIGELFF
TRBV11-2	NA	NA	TRBJ2-1	TGTGCCAGCAGCTTAGCCCCTCCGGCCCGGGAAGTGGGAGGAGATGAGCAGTTCTTC	CASSLAPPAREVGGDEQFF
TRBV6-5	NA	NA	TRBJ2-5	TGTGCCAGCAGCCTGGAACGGGGGGCAAAGACCCAGTACTTC	CASSLERGAKTQYF
TRBV9	NA	NA	TRBJ1-6	TGTGCCAGCAGCGTAGGGTTATCGGAGAATTCACCCCTCCACTTT	CASSVGLSENSPLHF
TRBV9	NA	NA	TRBJ2-3	TGTGCCAGCAGTTCGGGAGATACGCAGTATTTT	CASSSGDTQYF
TRBV5-1	NA	TRBD1	TRBJ2-2	TGCGCCAGCAGCTCGTCTATTAAGACAGGGTCGGTCGGGGAGCTGTTTTTT	CASSSSIKTGSVGELFF
TRBV21-1	NA	NA	TRBJ2-1	TGTGCCAGCAGCAAAAGGTCCCCAGCGGGAGGTTATAATGAGCAGTTCTTC	CASSKRSPAGGYNEQFF
TRBV29-1	once	NA	TRBJ2-4	TGCAGCGTGGTATCCGGTAAAAACATTCAGTACTTC	CSVVSGKNIQYF
TRBV29-1	once	TRBD1	TRBJ1-4	TGCAGCGTTGAAGCGGGACAGGGGGAAGAAAAACTGTTTTTT	CSVEAGQGEEKLFF
TRBV7-3	NA	NA	TRBJ2-1	TGTGCCAGCAGCTTAATTGGGCAGGGATTGAATGAGCAGTTCTTC	CASSLIGQGLNEQFF
TRBV6-6	NA	TRBD1	TRBJ2-7	TGTGCCAGCAGCTCCCAGGGGGCAGGGGAGCAGTACTTC	CASSSQGAGEQYF
TRBV7-8	NA	TRBD2	TRBJ2-3	TGTGCCAGCAGCTTTAGGCGGGGGGGCTTAGATACGCAGTATTTT	CASSFRRGGLDTQYF
TRBV6-5	once	TRBD1	TRBJ1-2	TGTGCCAGCAGTTCTACAGGGGCTTTAGTCGATGGCTACACCTTC	CASSSTGALVDGYTF
TRBV19	NA	TRBD2	TRBJ2-3	TGTGCCAGTGCCCCCATCATTAGCGGGGGGCTAACAGATACGCAGTATTTT	CASAPIISGGLTDTQYF
TRBV18	once	NA	TRBJ2-7	TGTGCCAGCTCACCCAGACAGGACAGCTACGAGCAGTACTTC	CASSPRQDSYEQYF
TRBV30	few	NA	TRBJ1-5	TGTGCCTGCCAGGGGCGAGGTCAGCCCCAGCATTTT	CACQGRGQPQHF
TRBV18	NA	TRBD1	TRBJ1-4	TGTGCCAGCTCACCCCAGGGGGGCTTAAATGAAAAACTGTTTTTT	CASSPQGGLNEKLFF
TRBV18	NA	NA	TRBJ2-1	TGTGCCAGCTCACCAAACATAGCGGTGAGCTCCTACAATGAGCAGTTCTTC	CASSPNIAVSSYNEQFF
TRBV29-1	NA	TRBD2	TRBJ2-3	TGCAGCGTTGAAGTTCGGGGGGGTAGCACAGATACGCAGTATTTT	CSVEVRGGSTDTQYF
TRBV29-1	NA	NA	TRBJ2-7	TGCAGCGTTGTGACAAATCACGAGCAGTACTTC	CSVVTNHEQYF
TRBV5-1	NA	TRBD1	TRBJ2-5	TGCGCCAGCAGCTTTGGACAGGTCGGAGAGACCCAGTACTTC	CASSFGQVGETQYF
TRBV19	NA	TRBD2	TRBJ2-5	TGTGCCAGTAGTATTAGGGTGGGACTATGGGAGACCCAGTACTTC	CASSIRVGLWETQYF
TRBV7-3	few	TRBD1	TRBJ1-2	TGTGCCAGCAGTTTTGGACAGGCGAATGGCTACACCTTC	CASSFGQANGYTF
TRBV2	NA	NA	TRBJ1-1	TGTGCCAGCAGACTCGGACAGAACACTGAAGCTTTCTTT	CASRLGQNTEAFF
TRBV14	NA	TRBD2	TRBJ2-5	TGTGCCAGCAGCCCCGGGACTAGCGGAATCCAAGAGACCCAGTACTTC	CASSPGTSGIQETQYF
TRBV21-1	NA	NA	TRBJ1-5	TGTGCCAGCAGGGGAGGCTATAGCAATCAGCCCCAGCATTTT	CASRGGYSNQPQHF
TRBV13	NA	TRBD1	TRBJ1-4	TGTGCCAGCAGCCGAACCCGACAGGGGATTGAAAAACTGTTTTTT	CASSRTRQGIEKLFF
TRBV4-2	NA	TRBD2	TRBJ2-2	TGTGCCAGCAGCCAACCCGGACTAGCTTCGAGCGGGGAGCTGTTTTTT	CASSQPGLASSGELFF
TRBV4-1	NA	NA	TRBJ2-1	TGCGCCAGCAGCCCGCCAGTGAAATACAATGAGCAGTTCTTC	CASSPPVKYNEQFF
TRBV7-3	few	TRBD1	TRBJ1-2	TGTGCCAGCAGCGCAACCCCGGGACAGAGAGGCTACACCTTC	CASSATPGQRGYTF
TRBV30	NA	NA	TRBJ1-1	TGTGCCTGGACCTCGTTGGGGGGGGTGAACACTGAAGCTTTCTTT	CAWTSLGGVNTEAFF
TRBV2	NA	NA	TRBJ2-4	TGTGCCAGCAGTCAGGAGGGCATTCAGTACTTC	CASSQEGIQYF
TRBV4-1	NA	TRBD2	TRBJ2-7	TGCGCCAGCAGCCAAGATCTAGCCCTAGCGGGGGGCCAGGGGGAGCAGTACTTC	CASSQDLALAGGQGEQYF
TRBV9	NA	NA	TRBJ1-1	TGTGCCAGCAGCGTAGGTAGGAACACTGAAGCTTTCTTT	CASSVGRNTEAFF
TRBV11-2	NA	NA	TRBJ1-1	TGTGCCAGCAGCTTAGGGGCGGGAAACACTGAAGCTTTCTTT	CASSLGAGNTEAFF
TRBV6-5	NA	NA	TRBJ1-3	TGTGCCAGCAGACCCGACGGGTCGAGAAACACCATATATTTT	CASRPDGSRNTIYF
TRBV4-1	NA	TRBD1	TRBJ1-5	TGCGCCAGCAGCCCTCACAGGGGGCGGAAGGAAAAGCCCCAGCATTTT	CASSPHRGRKEKPQHF
TRBV6-6	NA	NA	TRBJ1-1	TGTGCCAGCAGTTACGGCGGAGTGAACACTGAAGCTTTCTTT	CASSYGGVNTEAFF
TRBV20-1	NA	NA	TRBJ1-2	TGCAGTGCTGATGACAGTTGGGGCTACACCTTC	CSADDSWGYTF
TRBV6-5	NA	NA	TRBJ2-5	TGTGCCAGCAGTTCCAGCCGCAGGGCAGAGACCCAGTACTTC	CASSSSRRAETQYF
TRBV4-1	NA	NA	TRBJ2-1	TGCGCCAGCAGCCTTGAGGCTCTCTCCTACAATGAGCAGTTCTTC	CASSLEALSYNEQFF
TRBV29-1	NA	NA	TRBJ2-3	TGCAGCGTTGTGGAGGGTTCGGCAGATACGCAGTATTTT	CSVVEGSADTQYF
TRBV19	NA	TRBD1	TRBJ1-2	TGTGCCAGTAGTACCCCACGGGAGGGGGCTCGAGCTAACTATGGCTACACCTTC	CASSTPREGARANYGYTF
TRBV6-5	once	TRBD1	TRBJ2-5	TGTGCCAGCAGTTCGACAGGGTCCCCTCAAGAGACCCAGTACTTC	CASSSTGSPQETQYF
TRBV5-1	NA	TRBD2	TRBJ2-7	TGCGCCAGCAGCCATACTAGCGGGGGGGCCTACGAGCAGTACTTC	CASSHTSGGAYEQYF
TRBV18	few	TRBD1	TRBJ2-5	TGTGCCAGCTCACCTGGGAATCCCGGGACAGGGGGGACCCAGTACTTC	CASSPGNPGTGGTQYF
TRBV18	NA	NA	TRBJ1-4	TGTGCCAGCTCACAAGAACCTCAGGGATGGGAAAAACTGTTTTTT	CASSQEPQGWEKLFF